Listed below are T cell receptor beta chains from one sample, sequenced in a study of blood T cell dynamics during melanoma immunotherapy. The table came from immunoSEQ multiplex PCR; TCRdb's copy has only in-frame clones and leaves some out. The data show about 11,000 clones, over 70% seen once. Here the sequenced sample was blood, taken from a patient treated with checkpoint blockade. These receptors all stem from a human donor with melanoma. The CDR3 runs from the conserved cysteine through the conserved F or W. Only some rows state a clone size, as once, few, many or a class for expanded clones.

v_gene: TRBV19; j_gene: TRBJ2-2; abundance: -; CDR3aa: CASSRSGDAGELFF
v_gene: TRBV19; j_gene: TRBJ1-2; abundance: -; CDR3aa: CASSIPGVKGYTF
v_gene: TRBV2; j_gene: TRBJ2-3; abundance: -; CDR3aa: CASRTSGRTDTQYF
v_gene: TRBV6-1; j_gene: TRBJ2-7; abundance: few; CDR3aa: CASSEDPSGINCEQYF
v_gene: TRBV5-1; j_gene: TRBJ1-2; abundance: -; CDR3aa: CASLLGGNYGYTF
v_gene: TRBV19; j_gene: TRBJ1-1; abundance: -; CDR3aa: CASSDDRGVRVAFF
v_gene: TRBV4-2; j_gene: TRBJ1-1; abundance: -; CDR3aa: CASNGLGGIGTEAFF
v_gene: TRBV7-9; j_gene: TRBJ2-3; abundance: -; CDR3aa: CASSRGDRDSDTQYF
v_gene: TRBV7-9; j_gene: TRBJ2-5; abundance: -; CDR3aa: CASSLIQGQVETQYF
v_gene: TRBV27; j_gene: TRBJ2-7; abundance: -; CDR3aa: CASRMGLAGGAYEQYF
v_gene: TRBV14; j_gene: TRBJ2-3; abundance: -; CDR3aa: CASSQNRDLSTDTQYF
v_gene: TRBV29-1; j_gene: TRBJ1-1; abundance: few; CDR3aa: CSVGEGTNTEAFF
v_gene: TRBV5-5; j_gene: TRBJ1-6; abundance: -; CDR3aa: CASSLNRGLNNNSPLHF
v_gene: TRBV6-5; j_gene: TRBJ2-7; abundance: -; CDR3aa: CASRKATSGSYEQYF
v_gene: TRBV28; j_gene: TRBJ2-3; abundance: -; CDR3aa: CASSFRQGLADTQYF
v_gene: TRBV28; j_gene: TRBJ2-1; abundance: few; CDR3aa: CASSLGQEANEQFF
v_gene: TRBV28; j_gene: TRBJ2-3; abundance: once; CDR3aa: CASSVQGAPSTDTQYF
v_gene: TRBV19; j_gene: TRBJ2-1; abundance: few; CDR3aa: CASSISGGHNEQFF
v_gene: TRBV7-3; j_gene: TRBJ2-5; abundance: -; CDR3aa: CASRPDGRVRGETQYF
v_gene: TRBV16; j_gene: TRBJ1-5; abundance: -; CDR3aa: CASSQSGQGNQPQHF
v_gene: TRBV28; j_gene: TRBJ2-3; abundance: -; CDR3aa: CASSRGSTDTQYF
v_gene: TRBV5-6; j_gene: TRBJ2-1; abundance: once; CDR3aa: CASSLSYEQFF
v_gene: TRBV7-9; j_gene: TRBJ1-2; abundance: -; CDR3aa: CASSLPDRNYGYTF
v_gene: TRBV18; j_gene: TRBJ2-2; abundance: -; CDR3aa: CASSPRGADTGELFF
v_gene: TRBV11-2; j_gene: TRBJ2-1; abundance: -; CDR3aa: CASSLVDRGFEQFF
v_gene: TRBV7-3; j_gene: TRBJ2-6; abundance: -; CDR3aa: CASSEGEGAGANVLTF
v_gene: TRBV29-1; j_gene: TRBJ2-2; abundance: -; CDR3aa: CSVEGQGATGELFF
v_gene: TRBV7-3; j_gene: TRBJ2-3; abundance: -; CDR3aa: CASSLEILAGGYTDTQYF
v_gene: TRBV2; j_gene: TRBJ1-2; abundance: few; CDR3aa: CASGTQGANYGYTF
v_gene: TRBV4-1; j_gene: TRBJ2-7; abundance: -; CDR3aa: CASSRGRGFTYEQYF
v_gene: TRBV5-4; j_gene: TRBJ2-2; abundance: -; CDR3aa: CASSLGAGGELFF
v_gene: TRBV19; j_gene: TRBJ2-7; abundance: -; CDR3aa: CASRLQGVAGEQYF
v_gene: TRBV5-4; j_gene: TRBJ2-5; abundance: -; CDR3aa: CASSSIAGERGETQYF
v_gene: TRBV6-5; j_gene: TRBJ1-1; abundance: -; CDR3aa: CASSYQAPNTEAFF
v_gene: TRBV30; j_gene: TRBJ1-2; abundance: -; CDR3aa: CASTGGLYGYTF
v_gene: TRBV11-2; j_gene: TRBJ1-1; abundance: -; CDR3aa: CASNLQGARTEAFF
v_gene: TRBV6-5; j_gene: TRBJ1-1; abundance: -; CDR3aa: CASSGTGTGNTEAFF
v_gene: TRBV13; j_gene: TRBJ1-4; abundance: few; CDR3aa: CASSSTGQGTEKLFF
v_gene: TRBV19; j_gene: TRBJ1-2; abundance: few; CDR3aa: CASNQGAPSGYTF
v_gene: TRBV7-3; j_gene: TRBJ1-1; abundance: -; CDR3aa: CASSLMGQGATEAFF
v_gene: TRBV12-1; j_gene: TRBJ2-2; abundance: -; CDR3aa: CASSFKDLNTGELFF
v_gene: TRBV4-3; j_gene: TRBJ1-1; abundance: -; CDR3aa: CASRPGQLNTEAFF
v_gene: TRBV5-1; j_gene: -; abundance: -; CDR3aa: CASSLNRNEQYF
v_gene: TRBV19; j_gene: TRBJ1-1; abundance: once; CDR3aa: CASSTRISTGYGEAFF
v_gene: TRBV11-2; j_gene: TRBJ1-1; abundance: -; CDR3aa: CASSFDPGMNTEAFF